Listed here are 18 T cell receptor beta chains from one sample, sequenced in a study of T-cell reconstitution after alpha-beta-depleted transplantation in children. Preparation of the TCRbeta library involved a method that used unique molecular identifiers. Using its own MiXCR run on the PCR reads, TCRdb lists one record per CDR3 protein. The top ten hold roughly 13% of the sample, which has 55,000 to 85,000 distinct CDR3 sequences, 11% seen once. This material consisted of PBMCs, taken before TCRalphabeta/CD19-depleted stem cell transplant. The receptors were sampled from a boy aged 10-17 years with acute myeloid leukemia, due to receive a stem cell transplant.

This clonotype has at least ten counts. V is TRBV27 and J is TRBJ1-4, with TRBD1 as a possible D gene (5 bases). The germline V and J ends were trimmed by 6 bases and 7 bases, with 6 bases remaining between them. Per the germline V gene, CDR1 is MNHEY and CDR2 is SMNVEV (reference sequence). The CDR3 consists of 11 residues. Here the CDR3 DNA reads TGTGCCAGCAGGGACACTGAAAAACTGTTTTTT. It codes for CASRDTEKLFF.

CDR3 sequence: CASSGGRAIEQFF. In DNA form, the CDR3 reads TGTGCCAGCAGTGGTGGGAGGGCGATCGAGCAGTTCTTC. This sequence joins TRBV28 and TRBJ2-1; 7 bases align to TRBD2. Germline V gene data show CDR1 as MDHEN and CDR2 as SYDVKM. CDR3 length: 13 residues. The V segment lost 5 bases and the J segment 10 bases; nucleotides outside the gene matches: 8.

This clonotype was counted ten times or more. The V gene is TRBV29-1, the J gene TRBJ2-7, with D unclear. Germline CDR1 SQVTM, CDR2 ANQGSEA. The CDR3 has 12 residues. CDR3 DNA sequence: TGCATCCTAGGCCCAAATCCCTACGAGCAGTACGTC. Translation gives CILGPNPYEQYV.

In its sample, this clonotype was seen many times. J is TRBJ1-2 and V is TRBV28, with D perhaps matching TRBD1 (5 bases). Germline CDR1 is MDHEN and CDR2 is SYDVKM. Trimming removed 5 bases from V and 7 bases from J, with 23 bases in between. The CDR3 length is 16 residues. For the CDR3, the DNA is TGTGCCAGCAGTAGACCAGGGAGAGGGATGTCTGGTGGCTACACCTTC. It yields the protein CASSRPGRGMSGGYTF.

There are many counts of this clonotype. The chain recombines TRBV28 with TRBJ2-1, with D uncertain. The length of the CDR3 is 18 residues. The germline V and J ends were trimmed by 5 bases and 5 bases, with 25 bases remaining between them. The germline CDR1 and CDR2 sequences are MDHEN and SYDVKM. Here the CDR3 reads CASSPVPSWVARDNEQFF. The CDR3, as DNA: TGTGCCAGCAGTCCTGTCCCCTCTTGGGTCGCTAGGGACAATGAGCAGTTCTTC.

The rearrangement joins TRBV5-6 to TRBJ2-2; D is ambiguous. The length of the CDR3 is 15 residues. The germline V gene encodes CDR1 SGHDT and CDR2 YYEEEE. Trimming left V 1 base short and J 0 bases short, with 7 bases between. The chain's CDR3 is CASSLNTANTGELFF. The CDR3 nucleotides read TGTGCCAGCAGCTTGAACACTGCGAACACCGGGGAGCTGTTTTTT.

This clonotype showed up many times. The genes are TRBV5-1 and TRBJ1-1; 11 bases line up with TRBD1. CDR1 SGHRS and CDR2 YFSETQ come from the germline V gene. This CDR3 comprises 15 residues. V dropped 4 bases and J dropped 1; count of bases not matched to a gene: 3. In DNA, the CDR3 is TGCGCCAGCAGCCAGGGGACAGGGGGGAACACTGAAGCTTTCTTT. Its translation: CASSQGTGGNTEAFF.

At least ten counts were recorded for this clonotype. V usage is TRBV5-5 and J usage is TRBJ2-3; D remains ambiguous. With 2 bases removed from V and 0 bases from J, the gap between germline ends came to 10 bases. The CDR3 totals 15 residues. CDR1 SGHKS and CDR2 YYEKEE come from the germline V gene (reference sequence). CDR3 residues: CASSFRAASTDTQYF. CDR3 bases: TGTGCCAGCAGCTTTCGTGCGGCTAGCACAGATACGCAGTATTTT.

This clonotype was seen repeatedly, ten times or more. J is TRBJ2-1 and V is TRBV7-8; D uncertain. CDR1 and CDR2 (germline): SGHVS, FQNEAQ. The ends were cut back, 2 bases at V and 7 bases at J, with 18 bases in the middle. This CDR3 has 16 residues. CDR3 in amino acids: CASSLRGSLEGNEQFF. The CDR3 region has the DNA TGTGCCAGCAGCTTACGCGGTAGCCTTGAAGGAAATGAGCAGTTCTTC.

This clonotype was found a few times. The chain joins TRBV27 to TRBJ2-5, with 9 bases matching TRBD2. J was trimmed by 5 bases and V by 3 bases; bases with no gene match: 10. CDR3 length: 16 residues. Germline V CDR1 and CDR2: MNHEY, SMNVEV (reference sequence). The DNA of the CDR3 is TGTGCCAGCAGTTTGGAAGCGGGAGGTCATGCGGAGACCCAGTACTTC. Translating gives CASSLEAGGHAETQYF.

This clonotype was recorded at least ten times. The chain has TRBV20-1 and TRBJ2-5; tentatively, D is TRBD2 (6 bases). The CDR3 length is 13 residues. Germline CDR1 is DFQATT and CDR2 is SNEGSKA (reference sequence). The V gene lost 4 bases and the J gene lost 1 base, with 10 bases spanning the gap. In DNA form, the CDR3 reads TGCAGTGCTACTAGGACTACCCAAGAGACCCAGTACTTC. Protein: CSATRTTQETQYF.

The rearrangement joins TRBV18 to TRBJ2-5; D unresolved. The germline CDR1 and CDR2 sequences are KGHSH and LQKENI. V lost 2 bases and J 5 bases, leaving 6 bases between the germline ends. The CDR3 totals 12 residues. CDR3 amino acids: CASSPVGETQYF. In DNA, the CDR3 is TGTGCCAGCTCACCAGTGGGGGAGACCCAGTACTTC.

The sample holds many counts of this clonotype. This sequence joins TRBV7-9 and TRBJ2-5; TRBD1 matches at 7 bases. The CDR3 sequence is 15 residues long. Germline trimming cut 0 bases from V and 3 bases from J; bases unmatched to any gene: 4. In germline, CDR1 is SEHNR, CDR2 FQNEAQ (reference sequence). The CDR3, as DNA: TGTGCCAGCAGCTTAGCGGGGACAGTAAAAGAGACCCAGTACTTC. It codes for CASSLAGTVKETQYF.

This clonotype has at least ten counts. The chain employs TRBV20-1 and TRBJ2-1; 7 bases fit TRBD2. The germline V gene encodes CDR1 DFQATT and CDR2 SNEGSKA (reference sequence). The CDR3 extends over 12 amino acids. Trimming at V came to 8 bases and at J to 7 bases, leaving 8 bases not matched to a gene. This CDR3 reads CSLSGGLNEQFF. The CDR3 bases are TGCAGTCTCTCGGGGGGATTGAATGAGCAGTTCTTC.

This clonotype was counted a few times. The V gene is TRBV29-1, the J gene TRBJ2-3; 7 bases are a match to TRBD2. The V segment lost 7 bases and the J segment 2 bases; nucleotides outside the gene matches: 6. CDR1 is SQVTM, CDR2 ANQGSEA, per germline. The CDR3 extends over 13 amino acids. The CDR3 DNA reads TGCAGCGCATGGGGGGGGAACACAGATACGCAGTATTTT. It yields the protein CSAWGGNTDTQYF.

V gene TRBV5-1 combines with J gene TRBJ2-4; no reliable D call. Germline CDR1 and CDR2: SGHRS and YFSETQ. V lost 4 bases, J lost 1 base, and 12 bases lay in between. The CDR3 is made up of 15 amino acids. The CDR3 is CASSPELGAKNIQYF. CDR3 DNA sequence: TGCGCCAGCAGCCCGGAATTAGGGGCCAAAAACATTCAGTACTTC. The variable domain in full, completed from reference TRBV5-1 and TRBJ2-4, reads KAGVTQTPRYLIKTRGQQVTLSCSPISGHRSVSWYQQTPGQGLQFLFEYFSETQRNKGNFPGRFSGRQFSNSRSEMNVSTLELGDSALYLCASSPELGAKNIQYFGAGTRLSVL.

This clonotype was found many times. The CDR3 region is CSARDTRQGVPQHF. In DNA form, the CDR3 reads TGCAGTGCTAGAGATACAAGACAGGGGGTCCCCCAGCATTTT. The chain recombines TRBV20-1 with TRBJ1-5, with TRBD1 matching over 9 bases. V was pared by 0 bases and J by 10 bases, with 7 bases of the junction left unmatched. Germline V gene data show CDR1 as DFQATT and CDR2 as SNEGSKA (reference sequence). This CDR3 contains 14 residues.

This clonotype was seen at least ten times. The gene calls are TRBV7-2 and TRBJ1-2; D unresolved. Germline lookup yields CDR1 SGHTA and CDR2 FQGNSA. V lost 1 base, J lost 4 bases, and 13 bases lay in between. The CDR3 has 15 amino acids. The CDR3 DNA reads as TGTGCCAGCAGCTTAGGGGGTAGGGCCTCCTATGGCTACACCTTC. Translated: CASSLGGRASYGYTF. Full variable domain (outside the CDR3, taken from reference TRBV7-2 and TRBJ1-2): GAGVSQSPSNKVTEKGKDVELRCDPISGHTALYWYRQSLGQGLEFLIYFQGNSAPDKSGLPSDRFSAERTGGSVSTLTIQRTQQEDSAVYLCASSLGGRASYGYTFGSGTRLTVV.